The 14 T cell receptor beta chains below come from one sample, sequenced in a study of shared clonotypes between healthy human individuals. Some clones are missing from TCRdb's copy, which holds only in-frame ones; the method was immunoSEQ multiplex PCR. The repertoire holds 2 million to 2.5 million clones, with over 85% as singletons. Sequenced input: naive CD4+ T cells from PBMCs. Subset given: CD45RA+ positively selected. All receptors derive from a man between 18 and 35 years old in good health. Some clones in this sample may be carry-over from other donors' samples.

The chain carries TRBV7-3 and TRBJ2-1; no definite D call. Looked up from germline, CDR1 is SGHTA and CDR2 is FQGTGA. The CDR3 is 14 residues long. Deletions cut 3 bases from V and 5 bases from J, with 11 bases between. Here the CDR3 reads CASSFYGPNNEQFF. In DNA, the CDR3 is TGTGCCAGCAGCTTTTACGGGCCCAACAATGAGCAGTTCTTC.

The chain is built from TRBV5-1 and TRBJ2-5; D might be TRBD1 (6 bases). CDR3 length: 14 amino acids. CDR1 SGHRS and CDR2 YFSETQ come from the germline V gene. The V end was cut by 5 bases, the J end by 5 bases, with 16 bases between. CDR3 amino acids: CASSYSGVPETQYF. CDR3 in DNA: TGCGCCAGCAGTTACTCAGGGGTCCCCGAGACCCAGTACTTC.

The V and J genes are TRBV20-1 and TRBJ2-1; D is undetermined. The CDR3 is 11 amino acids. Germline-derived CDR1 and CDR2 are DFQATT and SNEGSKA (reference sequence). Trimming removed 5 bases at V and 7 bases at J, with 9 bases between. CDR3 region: CSALKSNEQFF. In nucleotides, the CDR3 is TGCAGTGCTCTTAAATCGAATGAGCAGTTCTTC.

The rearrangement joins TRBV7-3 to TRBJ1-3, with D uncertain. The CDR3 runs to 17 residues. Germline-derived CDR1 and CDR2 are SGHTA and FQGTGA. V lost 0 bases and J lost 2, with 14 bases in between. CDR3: CASSLTGGPVAGNTIYF. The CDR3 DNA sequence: TGTGCCAGCAGCTTAACGGGCGGTCCCGTCGCTGGAAACACCATATATTTT.

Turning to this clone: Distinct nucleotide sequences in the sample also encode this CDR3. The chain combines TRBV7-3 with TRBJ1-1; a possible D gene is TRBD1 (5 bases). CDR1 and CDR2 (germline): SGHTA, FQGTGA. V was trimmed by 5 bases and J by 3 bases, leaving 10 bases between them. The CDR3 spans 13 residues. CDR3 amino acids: CASSLSGDTEAFF. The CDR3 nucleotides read TGTGCCAGCAGCCTCTCGGGGGACACTGAAGCTTTCTTT.

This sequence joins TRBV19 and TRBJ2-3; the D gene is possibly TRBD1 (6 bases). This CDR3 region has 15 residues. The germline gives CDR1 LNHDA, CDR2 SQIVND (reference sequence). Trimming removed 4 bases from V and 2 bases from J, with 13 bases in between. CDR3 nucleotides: TGTGCCAGTAGTAGCCGGACAGTCTCCACAGATACGCAGTATTTT. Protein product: CASSSRTVSTDTQYF.

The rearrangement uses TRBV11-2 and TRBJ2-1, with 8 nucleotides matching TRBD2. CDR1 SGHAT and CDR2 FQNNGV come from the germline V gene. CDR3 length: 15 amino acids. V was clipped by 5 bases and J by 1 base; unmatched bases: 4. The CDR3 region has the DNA TGTGCCAGCAGCATTGGACTAGCTTCCTACAATGAGCAGTTCTTC. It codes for CASSIGLASYNEQFF.

Here the CDR3 reads CASSDEGLGNEKLFF. The DNA for the CDR3 is TGTGCCAGCAGTGACGAGGGGTTGGGTAATGAAAAACTGTTTTTT. The chain couples TRBV25-1 to TRBJ1-4; maybe TRBD1 (5 bases). From germline, CDR1 is MGHDK and CDR2 SYGVNS. The CDR3 spans 15 residues. The V gene lost 3 bases and the J gene lost 4 bases, with 12 bases spanning the gap.

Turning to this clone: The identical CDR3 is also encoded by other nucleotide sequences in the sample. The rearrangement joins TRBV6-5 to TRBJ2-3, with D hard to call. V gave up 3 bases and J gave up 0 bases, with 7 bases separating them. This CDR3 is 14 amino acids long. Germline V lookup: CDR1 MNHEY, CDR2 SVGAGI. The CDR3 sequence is CASSYSGSTDTQYF. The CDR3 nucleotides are TGTGCCAGCAGTTATTCCGGCAGCACAGATACGCAGTATTTT.

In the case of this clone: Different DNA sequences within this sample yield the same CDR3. CDR3 protein: CASSTGTGTTDTQYF. CDR3 sequence (DNA): TGTGCCAGCAGCACCGGGACAGGGACGACAGATACGCAGTATTTT. V is TRBV7-9 and J is TRBJ2-3; the match to TRBD1 covers 9 bases. Trimming at V came to 5 bases and at J to 3 bases, leaving 6 bases not matched to a gene. The length of the CDR3 is 15 residues. Germline V gene sequence: CDR1 SEHNR, CDR2 FQNEAQ (reference sequence).

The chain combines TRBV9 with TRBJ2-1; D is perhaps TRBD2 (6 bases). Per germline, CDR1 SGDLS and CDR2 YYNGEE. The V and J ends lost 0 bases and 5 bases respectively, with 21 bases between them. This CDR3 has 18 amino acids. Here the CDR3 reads CASSVGAPLRERHNEQFF. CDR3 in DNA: TGTGCCAGCAGCGTAGGAGCCCCCCTGCGGGAAAGACACAATGAGCAGTTCTTC.

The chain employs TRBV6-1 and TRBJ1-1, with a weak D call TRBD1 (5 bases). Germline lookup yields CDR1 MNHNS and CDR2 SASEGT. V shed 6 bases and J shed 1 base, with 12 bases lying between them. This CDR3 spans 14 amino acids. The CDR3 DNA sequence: TGTGCCAGCAGCGTCTCTACAGGGAACACTGAAGCTTTCTTT. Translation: CASSVSTGNTEAFF.

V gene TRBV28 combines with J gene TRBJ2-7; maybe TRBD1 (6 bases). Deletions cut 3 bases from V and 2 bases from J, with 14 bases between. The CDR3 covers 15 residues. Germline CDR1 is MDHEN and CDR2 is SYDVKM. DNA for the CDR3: TGTGCCAGCAGTTTCAGCACAGGGTGGGCCTACGAGCAGTACTTC. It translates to CASSFSTGWAYEQYF.

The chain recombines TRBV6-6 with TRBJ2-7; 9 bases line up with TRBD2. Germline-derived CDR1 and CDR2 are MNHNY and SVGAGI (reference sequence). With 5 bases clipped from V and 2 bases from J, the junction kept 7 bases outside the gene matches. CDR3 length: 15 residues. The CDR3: CASSPLAGAAYEQYF. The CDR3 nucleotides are TGTGCCAGCAGTCCACTAGCGGGTGCCGCCTACGAGCAGTACTTC.